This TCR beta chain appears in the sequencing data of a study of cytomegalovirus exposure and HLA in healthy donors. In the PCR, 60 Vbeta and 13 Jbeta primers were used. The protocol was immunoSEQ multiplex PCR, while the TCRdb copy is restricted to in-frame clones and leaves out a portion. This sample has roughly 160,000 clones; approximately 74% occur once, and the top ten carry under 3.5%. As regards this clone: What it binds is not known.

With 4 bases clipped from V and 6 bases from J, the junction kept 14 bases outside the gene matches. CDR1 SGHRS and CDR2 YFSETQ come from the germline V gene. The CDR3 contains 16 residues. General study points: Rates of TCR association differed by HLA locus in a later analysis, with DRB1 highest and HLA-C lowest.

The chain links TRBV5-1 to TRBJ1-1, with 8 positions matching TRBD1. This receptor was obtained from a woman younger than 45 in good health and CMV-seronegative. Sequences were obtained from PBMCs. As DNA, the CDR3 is TGCGCCAGCAGCGTCTCCCTGACAGGGGTGGTCTCTGAAGCTTTCTTT. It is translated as CASSVSLTGVVSEAFF.